What follows is one TCR beta chain and its context. This clonotype was recorded a few times. This clone's antigen is unknown. There are no base qualities to consult, and no much larger clone falls within one base. In light of the paper, this sample's treatment or condition label describes: live attenuated yellow fever vaccine strain. At every blood-draw timepoint, two biological replicates of bulk PBMCs were collected. A standard Ficoll-Paque protocol was used to isolate PBMCs from peripheral blood. TriZol was used to extract RNA from bulk PBMCs, from CD4 and CD8 fractions, and from dextramer-positive and dextramer-negative fractions. TCR cDNA was made using 5'RACE template switching, a step that added a universal primer site and unique molecular identifiers. Priming of cDNA synthesis was performed from both the TCR alpha and TCR beta constant segments. Library amplification involved two PCR steps, and the second step added sample barcodes and sequencing adapters. Sequencing of libraries was performed on Illumina HiSeq 2500 (2x100 bp) or NovaSeq (2x150 bp). Per the original workflow: MIGEC handled demultiplexing of reads and collapsing into UMI consensus sequences, while MiXCR performed V(D)J alignment. Clonotypes responding to the vaccine were identified with edgeR on replicate PBMC samples, with the criteria of FDR below 0.01 and a log2 fold change above 5 up to day 15. Each bulk clonotype was labeled CD4 or CD8 based on which sequenced repertoire, CD4 or CD8, contained the clonotype at higher abundance. In TCRdb, the public reads were trimmed at Q25 with fastp and aligned with MiXCR, with productive beta chains retained. Each CDR3 protein appears once, grouped with its most common genes and DNA. TCRdb, not the authors, supplied the V and J calls. The sample contains some 400,000 distinct CDR3 sequences, around 6.5% of them found a single time. About 15% of the sample belongs to the ten largest clones.

The data belong to a study of T cells after yellow fever vaccination (dated by TCRdb to between 2017 and 2020). General notes on the study: The SMART-Seq v4 Ultra Low Input RNA kit was used to prepare libraries from fractions with low cell numbers. To follow T-cell clones before and after both primary and booster YFV17D yellow fever vaccination, bulk TCR alpha and beta repertoires underwent longitudinal sequencing. Two healthy male donors made up the cohort, one aged 18 to 30 years and the other aged 30 to 40 years. Blood was collected at multiple timepoints before and after primary and secondary immunization, and bulk PBMC replicates and cell subsets were isolated.

Findings and caveats that apply to the study as a whole: Because abundant contaminating clonotypes from the bulk population could be contained in FACS-sorted repertoires, computational filtering was required. After the booster, most clones that had expanded after primary vaccination were detected again (around 97% of CD4 and 88% of CD8), suggesting broad maintenance of memory. The study included only two donors, which limits how far the findings can be generalized. A small fraction of clonotypes appeared in both the CD4 and CD8 compartments, likely as a result of convergent recombination. Compared with the primary T-cell response, the secondary T-cell response was weaker but faster, peaking on day 5 rather than day 15.

The sequencing used PBMCs, collected 5 days after the yellow fever booster vaccination. This TCR derives from a man in his thirties or forties who received the YFV17D yellow fever vaccine.

The nucleotide sequence is given as TGTGCCAGCAGCAATCTCCTCTTGAACACTGAAGCTTTCTTT. Translated, this gives CASSNLLLNTEAFF. In this chain, TRBV21-1 is recombined with TRBJ1-1. TRBV21-1 is deemed a pseudogene. CDR3 length: 14 amino acids, cysteine to phenylalanine. The kept DNA is CDR3 alone, 42 bases in frame from the first base.